This T cell receptor (beta chain) emerged from a study of CD8+CD57+ T cells in acquired aplastic anemia. About the research overall: Across the sorted CD4+ and CD8+ cells, DNA amounts averaged approximately 3 ug. In CD4+ cells, healthy donors produced an average of roughly 11 million reads. Study conclusions and caveats: Around 27 CD8+ CDR3 sequences occurred in both the patients and the controls.

Trimming at V came to 5 bases and at J to 7 bases, leaving 13 bases not matched to a gene. This CDR3 has 16 amino acids. The V gene's germline CDR1 is DFQATT and CDR2 SNEGSKA (reference sequence). As for this clonotype: Its antigen is currently unknown.

The TCR beta profiling, which covered VDJ combination and CDR3 sequence, was carried out using genomic DNA as the template. TCRdb re-called the reads with MiXCR, one entry per CDR3 protein. Seen here are 200,000 to 250,000 distinct CDR3 sequences, approximately 60% observed once, and the top ten hold 25% to 30%. The V and J genes are TRBV20-1 and TRBJ2-3; 12 nucleotides match TRBD1. The sequencing input was sorted CD4+, CD8+, or CD8+CD57+ T cells (not recorded which) from PBMCs. The receptor comes from a human donor in good health. The CDR3 DNA is TGCAGTGCTGGAGGCCTCCGGGACAGGGGGCCTTATACGCAGTATTTT. Protein: CSAGGLRDRGPYTQYF.